This T cell receptor beta chain was retrieved from a study of OX40 agonist ivuxolimab in advanced cancers. Study observations and caveats: Compared with others, partial responders at 0.1-3.0 mg/kg displayed clonal expansion among the lowest.

The CDR3 has 14 residues. The assay was immunoSEQ multiplex PCR, and TCRdb's table has in-frame clones only and misses some. This sample yields under 30,000 clones, of which 92% are seen a single time; around 8.9% belongs to the top ten. A word on this clone: The target antigen is unknown.

The sample consisted of CD4+ or CD8+ T cells sorted from blood, taken in a trial of the OX40 agonist ivuxolimab. The chain is built from TRBV21-1 and TRBJ1-1; the D call of TRBD1 is as the table states it, not checked on the DNA. TRBV21-1 is a pseudogene locus. The TCR originated in an adult with an advanced solid tumor such as melanoma, head and neck, liver or kidney cancer. The CDR3, as DNA: TGTGCCAGCAGCAAAGGGCAGTGGAACACTGAAGCTTTCTTT. Encoded protein: CASSKGQWNTEAFF.